Listed below are T cell receptor beta chains from one sample, sequenced in a study of immune heterogeneity within non-small cell lung tumors. One entry per CDR3 protein, called by TCRdb with MiXCR from the multiplex PCR reads. The sample has more than 14,000 distinct CDR3 sequences; roughly 29% are singletons. Material for sequencing was lung tumor tissue. The receptor set was obtained from a man aged 35-49 years with non-small cell lung cancer. The CDR3 runs from the conserved cysteine through the conserved F or W. A D gene is named only where the DNA matches it firmly. Size is stated for part of the rows, as once, few or many counts, or as a class when the clone is expanded.

>TRBJ1-1|-|few|TRBV5-1
TGCGCCTCCCATGGGGGGTTGGAAGCTTTCTTT
CASHGGLEAFF
>TRBJ1-5|-|-|TRBV5-8
TGTGCCAGCAGCCGAACCCAGGGGTATAGCAATCAGCCCCAGCATTTT
CASSRTQGYSNQPQHF
>TRBJ2-5|-|many|TRBV7-9
TGTGCCAGCAGCTTAGGTGGCGTGGGGGAGACCCAGTACTTC
CASSLGGVGETQYF
>TRBJ2-4|-|-|TRBV3-1
TGTGCCAGCAGCCGAGAACACCTAGCCAAAAACATTCAGTACTTC
CASSREHLAKNIQYF
>TRBJ2-4|-|many|TRBV6-1
TGTGCCAGCAGGGGAGAGGGGTCGGGAAACATTCAGTACTTC
CASRGEGSGNIQYF
>TRBJ2-1|-|many|TRBV5-1
TGCGCCAGCAGCTTTGAGGGCTTGAGCTCCTACAATGAGCAGTTCTTC
CASSFEGLSSYNEQFF
>TRBJ1-1|TRBD1|few|TRBV7-2
TGTGCCAGCAGCGGGGACAGTAGAATGAACACTGAAGCTTTCTTT
CASSGDSRMNTEAFF
>TRBJ2-5|TRBD2|few|TRBV7-9
TGTGCCAGCAGCTTCAGACTAGCGGGAGTGGGGCAAGAGACCCAGTACTTC
CASSFRLAGVGQETQYF
>TRBJ2-7|TRBD2|medium-sized|TRBV24-1
TGTGCCACCAGTGATTCCGGGACTAGTCTCTACGAGCAGTACTTC
CATSDSGTSLYEQYF
>TRBJ2-3|-|-|TRBV20-1
TGCAGTGCTAGAGCCCTAAACTTAGCGGTAGGGCTTAGGACAGGTACGCAGTATTTT
CSARALNLAVGLRTGTQYF
>TRBJ2-1|-|medium-sized|TRBV20-1
TGCAGTGCTAGGAGTACGTACACAGTTTATGAGCAGTTCTTC
CSARSTYTVYEQFF
>TRBJ1-1|TRBD1|once|TRBV5-1
TGCGCCAGCAGCTTGGGGGGGACAGGGACAGCTTCTGAAGCTTTCTTT
CASSLGGTGTASEAFF
>TRBJ1-1|-|-|TRBV9
TGTGCCAGCAGGCGGGGTACTGAATCTTTCTTT
CASRRGTESFF
>TRBJ2-5|-|few|TRBV30
TGTGCCTGGAGTTACGATCAAGAGACCCAGTACTTC
CAWSYDQETQYF
>TRBJ2-5|TRBD2|few|TRBV7-2
TGTGCCAGCACCGAGACTAGCGGAGGGTACCAAGAGACCCAGTACTTC
CASTETSGGYQETQYF
>TRBJ2-7|-|-|TRBV12-3/TRBV12-4
TGTGCCAGCAGCACGATAAGGGGGAGAGGGGCTTCGGTTGGCGAGCAGTACTTC
CASSTIRGRGASVGEQYF
>TRBJ2-7|TRBD1|-|TRBV3-1
TGTGCCAGCAGCCGCTCTACAGGGGGACCCGAGCAGTACTTC
CASSRSTGGPEQYF
>TRBJ2-7|-|medium-sized|TRBV27
TGTGCCAGCAAGAATTTTAGAGACTCCTACGAGCAGTACTTC
CASKNFRDSYEQYF
>TRBJ2-7|-|many|TRBV7-2
TGTGCCAGCAGCTTAGCGGGTGGATACGAGCAGTACTTC
CASSLAGGYEQYF
>TRBJ1-1|-|medium-sized|TRBV12-3/TRBV12-4
TGTGCCAGCAGTTTGAGGCACCAGAACACTGAAGCTTTCTTT
CASSLRHQNTEAFF
>TRBJ2-1|TRBD2|-|TRBV12-3/TRBV12-4
TGTGCCAGCAGCATTGGCCCTGGACTAGCGGGGTACAATGACCAGTTCTTC
CASSIGPGLAGYNDQFF
>TRBJ2-2|TRBD2|-|TRBV5-4
TGTGCCAGCAGCTTGGTTAGCGGGAGGACCACCGGGGAGCTGTTTTTT
CASSLVSGRTTGELFF
>TRBJ2-2|-|-|TRBV20-1
TGCAGTGCTGGGGACTCAAGTAAGAACACCGGGGAGCTGTTTTTT
CSAGDSSKNTGELFF
>TRBJ1-1|-|-|TRBV9
TGTGCCAGCAGCGTAGGAATAGGCCCTGGGAACACTGAAGCTTTCTTT
CASSVGIGPGNTEAFF
>TRBJ1-1|-|many|TRBV27
TGTGCCAGCAGTTTTGGGGGAGACACTGAAGCTTTCTTT
CASSFGGDTEAFF
>TRBJ2-7|TRBD2|many|TRBV7-8
TGTGCCAGCAGCACGACTAGCGGGGGAGCGGAGCAGTACTTC
CASSTTSGGAEQYF
>TRBJ2-7|-|large|TRBV28
TGTGCCAGCAGTTCATGGACGGACAGCCTTATGTACGAGCAGTACTTC
CASSSWTDSLMYEQYF
>TRBJ2-7|TRBD1|medium-sized|TRBV6-2/TRBV6-3
TGTGCCAGCAGTCCGGGGACAGGGGGCGTCAACGAGCAGTACTTC
CASSPGTGGVNEQYF
>TRBJ1-4|-|medium-sized|TRBV6-1
TGTGCCAGCCAACAGGGCACTAATGAAAAACTGTTTTTT
CASQQGTNEKLFF
>TRBJ2-7|-|many|TRBV6-1
TGTGCCAGCAGGCTCTGGGGGATGGGTCTCTCCCCAGGGGTCGAGCAGTACTTC
CASRLWGMGLSPGVEQYF
>TRBJ1-5|-|many|TRBV20-1
TGCAGTGCTAGGGAACAGAAGGGGAGCAATCAGCCCCAGCATTTT
CSAREQKGSNQPQHF
>TRBJ1-5|-|many|TRBV29-1
TGCAGCGTTGGGACGGGCGCCAATCAGCCCCAGCATTTT
CSVGTGANQPQHF
>TRBJ2-7|TRBD2|medium-sized|TRBV6-1
TGTGCCAGCAGTGAGAGTAGACTAGCGTTACGCTCCTACGAGCAGTACTTC
CASSESRLALRSYEQYF
>TRBJ2-7|-|medium-sized|TRBV27
TGTGCCAGCAGTCCTGACAGGACTATATCCTACGAGCAGTACTTC
CASSPDRTISYEQYF
>TRBJ1-5|-|many|TRBV19
TGTGCCAGTACCTCAAGGGGGGATGGTAATCAGCCCCAGCATTTT
CASTSRGDGNQPQHF
>TRBJ2-1|-|few|TRBV7-3
TGTGCCAGCAGCCACCCCCGGCATGAGCAGTTCTTC
CASSHPRHEQFF
>TRBJ1-4|-|medium-sized|TRBV19
TGTGCCACCGCTTCCGAAAAACTGTTTTTT
CATASEKLFF
>TRBJ2-1|-|many|TRBV7-2
TGTGCCAGCAGCCCAGGGACGCCGGGAGAGCAGTTCTTC
CASSPGTPGEQFF
>TRBJ2-5|-|few|TRBV11-2
TGTGCCAGCAGCTTAGGGGTAGCGTCCACCAGGGAGACCCAGTACTTC
CASSLGVASTRETQYF
>TRBJ2-7|-|few|TRBV4-1
TGCGCCAGCAGCCTGACGACCTCGGCGGACACCTACGAGCAGTACTTC
CASSLTTSADTYEQYF
>TRBJ2-5|-|many|TRBV9
TGTGCCAGCAGCGTATACGGCGGGCAAGAGACCCAGTACTTC
CASSVYGGQETQYF
>TRBJ1-1|TRBD1|medium-sized|TRBV28
TGTGCCAGCAGTCGGACAGGGATAGGGAACACTGAAGCTTTCTTT
CASSRTGIGNTEAFF
>TRBJ1-3|-|few|TRBV20-1
TGCAGTGCTAGAGCGGGTGGAGACACCATATATTTT
CSARAGGDTIYF
>TRBJ2-7|TRBD2|medium-sized|TRBV18
TGTGCCAGCTCGCAAGCGGGGACCGCCCTCGAGCAGTACTTC
CASSQAGTALEQYF
>TRBJ1-4|-|-|TRBV5-6
TGTGCCAGCGCCAGACGAGTGGAGCGAACTAATGAAAAACTGTTTTTT
CASARRVERTNEKLFF